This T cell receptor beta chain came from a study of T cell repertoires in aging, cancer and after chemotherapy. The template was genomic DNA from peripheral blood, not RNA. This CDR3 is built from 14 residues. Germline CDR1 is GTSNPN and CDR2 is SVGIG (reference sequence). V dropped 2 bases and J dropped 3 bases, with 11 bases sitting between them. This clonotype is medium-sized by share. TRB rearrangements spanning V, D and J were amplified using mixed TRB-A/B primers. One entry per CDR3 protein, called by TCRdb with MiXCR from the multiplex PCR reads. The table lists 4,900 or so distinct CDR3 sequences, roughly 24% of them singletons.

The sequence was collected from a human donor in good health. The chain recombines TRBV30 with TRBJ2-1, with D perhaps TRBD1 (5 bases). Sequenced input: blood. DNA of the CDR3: TGTGCCTGGAGTTCACAGGTGGGCTACAATGAGCAGTTCTTC. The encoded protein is CAWSSQVGYNEQFF.